These 15 T cell receptor beta chains came from one sample sequenced in a study of T cell responses to AZD1222 COVID-19 vaccine. Sequencing was performed with immunoSEQ multiplex PCR; in TCRdb, only in-frame clones are kept and a portion is missing. The sample yields about 94,000 clones, 70% to 90% seen once. The material sequenced was peripheral blood, taken 28 days after the second AZD1222 dose. The origin of the receptors is an adult who received the AZD1222 COVID-19 vaccine.

The chain links TRBV7-2 to TRBJ2-7, with D unclear. Germline assignment: CDR1 SGHTA and CDR2 FQGNSA. Trimming pared 5 bases from V and 4 bases from J, leaving 9 bases between. The CDR3 is 12 residues long. The DNA for the CDR3 is TGTGCCAGCAGCCCAATGGGTTACGAGCAGTACTTC. Residues: CASSPMGYEQYF.

The chain links TRBV5-4 to TRBJ2-5, with TRBD2 identical over 8 bases. Germline loops: CDR1 SGHNT, CDR2 YYREEE (reference sequence). This CDR3 has 14 residues. The trim removed 9 bases at V and 5 bases at J, leaving 12 bases unmatched. In DNA form, the CDR3 reads TGTGCCACCACAACCGGGGGGGTGCGGGAGACCCAGTACTTC. Its translation is CATTTGGVRETQYF.

The V and J genes are TRBV7-2 and TRBJ1-1; possibly TRBD1 for D (6 bases). The CDR3 is 14 amino acids. The V gene's germline CDR1 is SGHTA and CDR2 FQGNSA. Trimming left V 5 bases short and J 2 bases short, with 12 bases between. CDR3 nucleotides: TGTGCCAGCAGCCTAAGACAGGTTAACACTGAAGCTTTCTTT. Its translation: CASSLRQVNTEAFF.

The gene calls are TRBV10-3 and TRBJ2-1; 11 nucleotides align to TRBD2. The trim removed 3 bases at V and 6 bases at J, leaving 7 bases unmatched. The length of the CDR3 is 16 residues. The V gene's germline CDR1 is ENHRY and CDR2 SYGVKD. The CDR3 DNA reads TGTGCCATCAGTGACCTAGCGGGAGGAGGAAGCAATGAGCAGTTCTTC. It is translated as CAISDLAGGGSNEQFF.

The chain has TRBV6-5 and TRBJ1-4; 9 nucleotides align to TRBD1. Germline CDR1 reads MNHEY; CDR2 reads SVGAGI. The CDR3 sequence is 14 residues long. The V segment lost 1 base and the J segment 12 bases; nucleotides outside the gene matches: 6. The CDR3 bases are TGTGCCAGCAGTTACTTCACAGGGGGCCATGAACTGTTTTTT. It encodes CASSYFTGGHELFF.

The chain uses TRBV28 and TRBJ1-2; a possible D gene is TRBD1 (6 bases). The CDR3 consists of 12 residues. The germline CDR1 and CDR2 sequences are MDHEN and SYDVKM. Trimming took 10 bases from V and 4 from J, leaving 13 bases between them. This chain's CDR3 is CATTGALYGYTF. CDR3 coding DNA: TGTGCCACGACAGGAGCCCTCTATGGCTACACCTTC.

DNA of the CDR3: TGTGCCAGCAGCGCCGACAGAGTCTATGGCTACACCTTC. It encodes CASSADRVYGYTF. The chain has TRBV6-5 and TRBJ1-2, with a tentative D call TRBD1 (5 bases). This CDR3 comprises 13 residues. V was shortened by 6 bases and J by 4 bases, with 12 bases between the two germline ends. Germline-derived CDR1 and CDR2 are MNHEY and SVGAGI.

For this clone: A read error may produce the germline difference seen at one junction end. The chain recombines TRBV6-4 with TRBJ2-2; D unresolved. CDR3 length equals 15 residues. Germline V gene data show CDR1 as MRHNA and CDR2 as SNTAGT. The CDR3 here is CASSDGYPNTEELFF. DNA of the CDR3: TGTGCCAGCAGTGACGGGTATCCGAACACCGAGGAGCTGTTTTTT.

The chain employs TRBV27 and TRBJ2-7; TRBD1 matches at 11 bases. The CDR3 has 16 residues. The junction had 13 bases not matched to a gene; V was cut back by 5 bases and J by 7 bases. The V gene's germline CDR1 is MNHEY and CDR2 SMNVEV (reference sequence). DNA of the CDR3: TGTGCCAGCAGTCGGGGACAGGGGGGAACCTACAGGGAGCAGTACTTC. It yields the protein CASSRGQGGTYREQYF.

The J gene is TRBJ1-1, the V gene TRBV14, with 8 bases matching TRBD1. The CDR3 has 15 residues. The germline V gene encodes CDR1 SGHDN and CDR2 FVKESK. V trimming: 4 bases; J trimming: 2 bases; junction bases outside the gene matches: 6. CDR3 sequence (DNA): TGTGCCAGCAGCCTACCGACAGGGGTTAACACTGAAGCTTTCTTT. Translating it yields CASSLPTGVNTEAFF.

The chain couples TRBV7-3 to TRBJ2-5; maybe TRBD1 (7 bases). The V gene lost 5 bases and the J gene lost 5 bases, with 15 bases spanning the gap. The CDR3 contains 14 residues. CDR1 SGHTA and CDR2 FQGTGA come from the germline V gene. This chain's CDR3 is CASSPDRAGETQYF. CDR3 bases: TGTGCCAGCAGCCCAGACAGGGCGGGGGAGACCCAGTACTTC.

The rearrangement joins TRBV25-1 to TRBJ1-2, with TRBD1 matching over 9 bases. From germline, CDR1 is MGHDK and CDR2 SYGVNS. This CDR3 spans 15 amino acids. Trimming took 3 bases from V and 4 from J; bases not matched to a gene: 6. The CDR3 DNA is TGTGCCAGCAGTGAGGGGACAGGGCGTAGCTATGGCTACACCTTC. It specifies CASSEGTGRSYGYTF.

V is TRBV28 and J is TRBJ1-6; a possible D gene is TRBD1 (5 bases). V was trimmed by 3 bases and J by 6 bases, leaving 15 bases between them. The length of the CDR3 is 16 residues. Germline CDR1 is MDHEN and CDR2 is SYDVKM. CDR3 loop: CASSFRDLVANSPLHF. The CDR3 DNA reads TGTGCCAGCAGTTTTAGGGACCTCGTGGCTAATTCACCCCTCCACTTT.

The chain links TRBV19 to TRBJ1-2, with 7 bases matching TRBD1. Germline V gene sequence: CDR1 LNHDA, CDR2 SQIVND (reference sequence). The CDR3 totals 13 residues. The V segment lost 4 bases and the J segment 4 bases; nucleotides outside the gene matches: 3. Here the CDR3 DNA reads TGTGCCAGTAGTAAACAGGGGAGCTATGGCTACACCTTC. As protein: CASSKQGSYGYTF.

This chain joins TRBV9 and TRBJ1-1; the D is unclear. The length of the CDR3 is 15 residues. The V and J ends lost 4 bases and 2 bases respectively, with 15 bases between them. CDR1 SGDLS and CDR2 YYNGEE come from the germline V gene. The CDR3 region is CASSQGGQPNTEAFF. The CDR3 DNA reads TGTGCCAGCAGCCAAGGTGGGCAGCCTAACACTGAAGCTTTCTTT.